The 12 T cell receptor beta chains in this list originate from one sample, sequenced in a study of response to subunit inactivated influenza vaccine. MiXCR, run by TCRdb on the RT-PCR reads, gives a single entry per CDR3 protein. This sample has hundreds of thousands of distinct CDR3 sequences; approximately 17% occur once, and the top ten carry roughly 11%. Sequenced material: PBMCs from blood, taken roughly 5 days after vaccination. Source of these receptors: a man in his forties or fifties who received an inactivated influenza vaccine.

V usage is TRBV13 and J usage is TRBJ1-2; D may be TRBD1 (5 bases). The germline V gene encodes CDR1 PRHDT and CDR2 FYEKMQ (reference sequence). V was trimmed by 6 bases and J by 6 bases, leaving 20 bases between them. CDR3 length equals 15 residues. CDR3 DNA: TGTGCCAGCAGTGCTATGGGCAGGGATGGGCATGGCTACACCTTC. It yields the protein CASSAMGRDGHGYTF.

There are a few counts of this clonotype. This sequence joins TRBV12-3 or TRBV12-4 and TRBJ2-7; 7 nucleotides line up with TRBD1. The CDR3 consists of 15 residues. V lost 8 bases and J lost 2; bases outside the gene matches: 12. This chain's CDR3 is CASQRQGQPAYEQYF. Here the CDR3 DNA reads TGTGCCAGCCAGCGCCAGGGACAGCCGGCCTACGAGCAGTACTTC.

This chain uses TRBV4-1 with TRBJ2-3; D is uncertain. Trimming shortened V by 1 base and J by 2 bases, and 7 bases separated the two germline ends. The length of the CDR3 is 14 residues. Looked up from germline, CDR1 is MGHRA and CDR2 is YSYEKL. Here the CDR3 reads CASSQGRITDTQYF. The CDR3 nucleotides read TGCGCCAGCAGCCAAGGCAGGATCACAGATACGCAGTATTTT.

This chain joins TRBV20-1 and TRBJ1-1; TRBD1 matches 7 bases. The CDR3 is 14 residues long. Trimming removed 3 bases from V and 8 bases from J; junction bases left unmatched: 12. Germline V gene sequence: CDR1 DFQATT, CDR2 SNEGSKA (reference sequence). In DNA form, the CDR3 reads TGCAGTGCTAGGGGGTACACAAGGGGGCGGGAAGCTTTCTTT. Translated: CSARGYTRGREAFF.

This clonotype was detected a few times. The chain joins TRBV7-2 to TRBJ2-7; D unclear. This CDR3 contains 15 residues. The V gene lost 2 bases and the J gene lost 1 base, with 12 bases spanning the gap. CDR1 is SGHTA and CDR2 is FQGNSA in the germline V gene. The CDR3 nucleotides are TGTGCCAGCAGCTTATATCCGACTGAATCCTACGAGCAGTACTTC. It translates to CASSLYPTESYEQYF.

The chain links TRBV28 to TRBJ2-3, with D possibly matching TRBD2 (7 bases). There are 14 residues in the CDR3. The V gene's germline CDR1 is MDHEN and CDR2 SYDVKM. Trimming removed 5 bases from V and 11 bases from J, with 20 bases in between. The CDR3 bases are TGTGCCAGCAGTCTAAGGGGGGGTCCCCGGGAGCAGTATTTT. As protein: CASSLRGGPREQYF.

V gene TRBV6-6 combines with J gene TRBJ1-1, with TRBD1 as a possible D gene (5 bases). CDR3 size: 13 residues. Deletions cut 0 bases from V and 6 bases from J, with 8 bases between. Looked up from germline, CDR1 is MNHNY and CDR2 is SVGAGI (reference sequence). In DNA, the CDR3 is TGTGCCAGCAGTTACTCGAGGGGCTCTGAAGCTTTCTTT. This sequence encodes CASSYSRGSEAFF.

This clonotype showed up just a few times. The CDR3 DNA sequence: TGTGCCTGGGGGTGGGACACTCTTTCCACCGGGGAGCTGTTTTTT. Protein sequence: CAWGWDTLSTGELFF. The rearrangement joins TRBV30 to TRBJ2-2, with D tentatively TRBD1 (6 bases). This CDR3 is 15 amino acids long. Per germline, CDR1 GTSNPN and CDR2 SVGIG (reference sequence). V dropped 5 bases and J dropped 4 bases, with 17 bases sitting between them.

The chain uses TRBV4-2 and TRBJ1-5; tentatively, D is TRBD1 (5 bases). Per germline, CDR1 LGHNA and CDR2 YNFKEQ. Trimming pared 2 bases from V and 6 bases from J, leaving 14 bases between. CDR3 length: 15 residues. The CDR3 DNA reads TGTGCCAGCAGCCAACGCGGGGGGTCGAGTCAGCCCCAGCATTTT. Its protein product is CASSQRGGSSQPQHF.

The genes are TRBV5-1 and TRBJ2-1, with 10 bases that match TRBD2. The V gene's germline CDR1 is SGHRS and CDR2 YFSETQ. The V segment lost 0 bases and the J segment 8 bases; nucleotides outside the gene matches: 5. The CDR3 totals 15 residues. This CDR3 is CASSLERGGGYEQFF. CDR3 coding DNA: TGCGCCAGCAGCTTGGAGCGGGGGGGCGGATATGAGCAGTTCTTC.

The gene calls are TRBV7-2 and TRBJ2-5; perhaps TRBD1 as D (6 bases). The CDR3 consists of 14 residues. With 3 bases removed from V and 5 bases from J, the gap between germline ends came to 13 bases. Germline V gene data show CDR1 as SGHTA and CDR2 as FQGNSA. DNA for the CDR3: TGTGCCAGCAGCTTGGGACATATAGGGGAGACCCAGTACTTC. Protein: CASSLGHIGETQYF.

The chain employs TRBV27 and TRBJ2-3; the match to TRBD1 covers 10 bases. The CDR3 is 16 residues long. CDR1 and CDR2 (germline): MNHEY, SMNVEV (reference sequence). V dropped 3 bases and J dropped 2; count of bases not matched to a gene: 5. The CDR3 here is CASSLTGGFITDTQYF. The CDR3 bases are TGTGCCAGCAGTTTGACAGGGGGCTTTATCACAGATACGCAGTATTTT.